This T cell receptor (beta chain) was sequenced for a study of blood T cell repertoires in COVID-19. Whole-study context: Some COVID-19 samples were acute and others convalescent; all came from the United States, Italy and Spain. Sources were T cells, B-cell-depleted T cells, or PBMCs; the material itself was cDNA or gDNA.

This clone turned up a few times. Source study methods: For nucleated cells, counts were estimated from reference gene primer amplification. The method was immunoSEQ multiplex PCR; TCRdb's version includes in-frame clones alone and lacks a portion of them. That table gives V, J and clone size, and the DNA gave D and trimming. The sample includes around 120,000 clones, over 80% of them seen just once. CDR1 is LNHDA and CDR2 is SQIVND in the germline V gene (reference sequence). V shed 5 bases and J 7 bases; nucleotides not matched to a gene: 4. The length of the CDR3 is 14 residues. This TCR was recovered from a woman in her seventies with acute or convalescent COVID-19. The specimen sequenced was peripheral blood. The rearrangement joins TRBV19 to TRBJ2-1, with 11 bases aligning to TRBD1. In nucleotides, the CDR3 is TGTGCCAGTAGTGGGACAGGGGGATCTAATGAGCAGTTCTTC. It codes for CASSGTGGSNEQFF.